Listed here is a single T cell receptor beta chain. Its antigen remains unknown. This record comes from a study of radiation and T cells in renal cell carcinoma. Study details: Nephrectomy followed 15 Gy stereotactic body radiation by 4 weeks. Findings and caveats of the study: Without pretreatment biopsies, baseline tumor clonotype presence was undetermined.

Clones were sequenced by immunoSEQ multiplex PCR, and TCRdb holds only the in-frame ones, with some missing. The table has about 130,000 clones, around 85% seen once. Time point reported: blood 2 weeks post-SBRT. Treatment described: 15 Gy SBRT to primary tumor, nephrectomy 4 weeks later. Blood was sampled at baseline, 2 weeks and 4 weeks after SBRT. The tumor was a clear cell renal cell carcinoma. The CDR3 is made up of 15 amino acids. Germline CDR1 and CDR2: MNHEY and SVGAGI. V lost 5 bases and J 0 bases, leaving 13 bases between the germline ends. The chain has TRBV6-5 and TRBJ2-5, with D unclear. This sequence originates from a man in his fifties with renal cell carcinoma. Sequences were derived from blood, sampled from a patient whose treatment included radiotherapy and nephrectomy. As DNA, the CDR3 is TGTGCCAGCAGTAGCAACCAGGCGTACCAAGAGACCCAGTACTTC. It yields the protein CASSSNQAYQETQYF.